Following are 19 T cell receptor beta chains from one sample sequenced in a study of T cells in Graves' hyperthyroidism and ophthalmopathy. What was amplified from RNA transcripts were TCR beta CDR3 regions. First-round RT-PCR targeting the TCR CDR3 was performed with the HTBI primer set. TCRdb redid the calling of the multiplex PCR reads with MiXCR, one entry per CDR3 protein. The profile shows around 210,000 distinct CDR3 sequences, around a sixth of them singletons. The sample consisted of blood. The receptors here all came from a woman in her forties or fifties with Graves' hyperthyroidism.

This clonotype was counted many times. The rearrangement uses TRBV2 and TRBJ2-7; TRBD2 aligns across 8 bases. The CDR3 extends over 14 amino acids. CDR1 and CDR2 (germline): SNHLY, FYNNEI. After removal of 2 bases from V and 6 bases from J, the junction contained 6 bases not matched to a gene. DNA of the CDR3: TGTGCCAGCAGTGAAACGGGACTAGTGGTCGAGCAGTACTTC. This sequence encodes CASSETGLVVEQYF.

This clonotype has at least ten counts. The J gene is TRBJ2-1, the V gene TRBV30; TRBD2 matches 8 bases. Unmatched junction bases numbered 28, after V lost 8 bases and J lost 7 bases. The CDR3 runs to 19 residues. The germline V gene has CDR1 GTSNPN and CDR2 SVGIG (reference sequence). CDR3 nucleotide sequence: TGTGCCGGGAATTCCACGGGACTAGTCGGTGCGCGGCATGTGAATGAGCAGTTCTTC. Encoded protein: CAGNSTGLVGARHVNEQFF.

In this sample, this clonotype turned up many times. This chain joins TRBV28 and TRBJ1-1; possible D gene TRBD1, 5 bases. Germline V gives CDR1 MDHEN, CDR2 SYDVKM. The V and J ends lost 2 bases and 6 bases respectively, with 16 bases between them. The length of the CDR3 is 15 residues. This CDR3 is CASSLPDTRGAEAFF. In DNA, the CDR3 is TGTGCCAGCAGTTTACCGGACACACGGGGGGCTGAAGCTTTCTTT.

This clonotype was detected a few times. This sequence joins TRBV28 and TRBJ2-5; 9 bases are shared with TRBD1. The J segment lost 7 bases and the V segment lost 8 bases, leaving 11 bases of the junction unmatched. The CDR3 runs 14 residues. Germline V gene sequence: CDR1 MDHEN, CDR2 SYDVKM. The CDR3, as DNA: TGTGCCAGCGCAGACAGACAGGGGGGGGGGACCCAGTACTTC. Its translation is CASADRQGGGTQYF.

The chain employs TRBV9 and TRBJ2-5; 12 bases fit TRBD1. Unmatched junction bases numbered 5, after V lost 0 bases and J lost 5 bases. This CDR3 is built from 16 residues. CDR1 and CDR2 from the germline V gene are SGDLS and YYNGEE. CDR3 DNA: TGTGCCAGCAGCGTAGCGGGACAGGGGGCCGGTGAGACCCAGTACTTC. Encoded protein: CASSVAGQGAGETQYF.

The V call is TRBV27, the J call TRBJ1-1, with 7 bases aligning to TRBD1. The J segment lost 1 base and the V segment lost 5 bases, leaving 10 bases of the junction unmatched. The CDR3 is 16 amino acids. Germline values: CDR1 MNHEY, CDR2 SMNVEV (reference sequence). The DNA for the CDR3 is TGTGCCAGCAGTCAACCATCGACAGGGAAGAACACTGAAGCTTTCTTT. It yields the protein CASSQPSTGKNTEAFF.

This clonotype was seen at least ten times. This chain links TRBV7-2 with TRBJ1-5, with D unresolved. CDR1 is SGHTA and CDR2 is FQGNSA in the germline V gene. Trimming stripped 5 bases from V and 7 bases from J, with 18 bases between. The CDR3 totals 15 residues. The CDR3 loop is CASSPNRGGGQPQHF. The CDR3 DNA follows: TGTGCCAGCAGCCCCAACCGGGGAGGCGGGCAGCCCCAGCATTTT.

The chain employs TRBV27 and TRBJ1-6; no clear D. Looked up from germline, CDR1 is MNHEY and CDR2 is SMNVEV (reference sequence). The V end was cut by 5 bases, the J end by 10 bases, with 15 bases between. The CDR3 contains 14 residues. The CDR3 region has the DNA TGTGCCAGCAGTCCTCTGGGCCAGTTATCACCCCTCCACTTT. This translates into CASSPLGQLSPLHF.

This chain links TRBV18 with TRBJ2-1, with 10 nucleotides matching TRBD2. Germline CDR1 is KGHSH and CDR2 is LQKENI. This CDR3 region has 16 residues. J gave up 1 base and V 0 bases, and 0 bases lay outside the gene matches. In DNA form, the CDR3 reads TGTGCCAGCTCACCACCGGGACTAGCGTCCTACAATGAGCAGTTCTTC. Translated, it gives CASSPPGLASYNEQFF.

This clonotype was counted only a few times. The V and J genes are TRBV7-9 and TRBJ2-4, with TRBD2 matching over 9 bases. Germline CDR1 is SEHNR and CDR2 is FQNEAQ (reference sequence). V lost 5 bases and J lost 12; bases outside the gene matches: 11. The CDR3 has 14 amino acids. The CDR3 region is CASSKGLAGKDQYF. CDR3 in DNA: TGTGCCAGCAGCAAGGGACTAGCAGGGAAAGATCAGTACTTC.

This clonotype was seen ten or more times. This chain's CDR3 is CATKPNGAFNQPQHF. The CDR3 nucleotides read TGTGCCACCAAACCTAACGGGGCCTTCAATCAGCCCCAGCATTTT. The chain combines TRBV6-1 with TRBJ1-5; TRBD1 might be the D (5 bases). The CDR3 has 15 amino acids. The V gene lost 10 bases and the J gene lost 3 bases, with 19 bases spanning the gap. The germline CDR1 and CDR2 sequences are MNHNS and SASEGT.

The rearrangement links TRBV19 to TRBJ2-4; TRBD2 might be the D (6 bases). V lost 2 bases to trimming and J lost 10 bases, with 18 bases between them. The CDR3 contains 15 residues. CDR1 and CDR2 (germline): LNHDA, SQIVND (reference sequence). The chain's CDR3 is CASSISAGTKGIQYF. The DNA of the CDR3 is TGTGCCAGTAGTATAAGCGCGGGAACCAAAGGAATTCAGTACTTC.

The table lists this clonotype with many counts. The chain recombines TRBV7-8 with TRBJ1-1; D gene unclear. The germline V gene has CDR1 SGHVS and CDR2 FQNEAQ. There are 14 residues in the CDR3. Trimming removed 5 bases from V and 1 base from J, with 11 bases in between. CDR3 protein: CASSPFARNTEAFF. Here the CDR3 DNA reads TGTGCCAGCAGCCCGTTCGCGAGGAACACTGAAGCTTTCTTT.

This clonotype showed up many times. The chain employs TRBV7-3 and TRBJ2-2; D gene unclear. Germline CDR1 is SGHTA and CDR2 is FQGTGA. Deletions cut 5 bases from V and 0 bases from J, with 7 bases between. This CDR3 has 14 residues. The CDR3 DNA sequence: TGTGCCAGCAGCAACCTCCCGAACACCGGGGAGCTGTTTTTT. This encodes CASSNLPNTGELFF.

A word on this clonotype: The junction departs from germline at one end; a sequencing error may be responsible. The genes are TRBV7-9 and TRBJ1-5; D is perhaps TRBD1 (5 bases). Germline-derived CDR1 and CDR2 are SEHNR and FQNEAQ (reference sequence). This CDR3 is 13 amino acids long. The DNA of the CDR3 is TGTGCCAGCAGCCCTACAGGACATCAGTCCCAGCATTTT. Its translation: CASSPTGHQSQHF.

The genes are TRBV7-2 and TRBJ2-7; TRBD1 aligns across 8 bases. This CDR3 contains 15 residues. Trimming at V came to 5 bases and at J to 5 bases, leaving 11 bases not matched to a gene. Germline assignment: CDR1 SGHTA and CDR2 FQGNSA. CDR3 loop: CASSGRQGIANEQYF. The DNA for the CDR3 is TGTGCCAGCAGCGGACGACAGGGGATTGCTAACGAGCAGTACTTC.

This chain links TRBV5-6 with TRBJ2-1; TRBD2 aligns across 11 bases. This CDR3 spans 16 amino acids. Per the germline V gene, CDR1 is SGHDT and CDR2 is YYEEEE. The J segment lost 4 bases and the V segment lost 1 base, leaving 4 bases of the junction unmatched. Here the CDR3 reads CASSLWVAGGYNEQFF. Here the CDR3 DNA reads TGTGCCAGCAGCTTGTGGGTAGCGGGAGGGTACAATGAGCAGTTCTTC.

This clonotype was counted between two and nine times. The chain joins TRBV20-1 to TRBJ1-3; D is undetermined. Germline values: CDR1 DFQATT, CDR2 SNEGSKA (reference sequence). V lost 7 bases and J 0 bases, leaving 10 bases between the germline ends. The CDR3 is 13 amino acids. The CDR3 sequence is CSGRWSSGNTIYF. The CDR3 DNA sequence: TGCAGTGGGAGATGGAGCTCTGGAAACACCATATATTTT.

The sample holds a few counts of this clonotype. The chain carries TRBV28 and TRBJ1-1, with D perhaps matching TRBD1 (6 bases). The CDR3 has 13 residues. The germline V gene has CDR1 MDHEN and CDR2 SYDVKM. V lost 3 bases and J lost 6, with 11 bases in between. CDR3 bases: TGTGCCAGCAGTTTTAGGGGGGTCCCTGAAGCTTTCTTT. It codes for CASSFRGVPEAFF.